Sequencing of this TCR beta chain was carried out in a study of blood T cell repertoires in COVID-19. The length of the CDR3 is 14 residues. Germline V gives CDR1 SNHLY, CDR2 FYNNEI. J was trimmed by 7 bases and V by 7 bases; bases with no gene match: 8. Individuals aged about 18 to 100 years were recruited from 24 US areas. Authors' processing steps: Reference gene primer amplification in the assay estimated nucleated cell counts. The table came from immunoSEQ multiplex PCR; TCRdb's copy has only in-frame clones and leaves some out. From that table come the V and J calls and clone size; the DNA was used to work out D and trimming. The table shows 350,000 to 500,000 clones, with about 88% occurring only once.

The chain employs TRBV2 and TRBJ1-5, with 9 nucleotides matching TRBD1. This TCR was sampled from a woman younger than 30 who had been exposed to COVID-19. The material sequenced was PBMCs or T cells enriched from blood (not recorded which). The CDR3 spells CASNTGGLGQPQHF. The CDR3 nucleotides are TGTGCCAGCAACACAGGGGGCTTAGGGCAGCCCCAGCATTTT.